This TCR beta chain was found in a study of identical twins. A single record per CDR3 protein comes from TCRdb applying MiXCR to the 5' RACE reads. There are 250,000 to 350,000 distinct CDR3 sequences in the sample; roughly 10% occur only once, and about 7.1% lies in the top ten. The CDR3 consists of 16 residues. Trimming took 0 bases from V and 2 from J, leaving 17 bases between them. Germline V gives CDR1 DFQATT, CDR2 SNEGSKA (reference sequence). These data are also associated with another study on yellow fever vaccine responses in identical twins.

Sequencing was done on a sample of CD8+ T cells sorted from blood. This chain joins TRBV20-1 and TRBJ2-7, with TRBD2 as a possible D gene (6 bases). This TCR came from a woman between 18 and 29 years old in good health. The CDR3 DNA reads as TGCAGTGCTAGAGACCACAGCGGGTCTCTCCCCTACGAGCAGTACTTC. Protein sequence: CSARDHSGSLPYEQYF.